This T cell receptor (beta chain) was recovered during a study of T-cell reconstitution after alpha-beta-depleted transplantation in children (dated by TCRdb to the mid-2010s). Looking at the study overall: The study quantitatively tracked T-cell immune reconstitution after TCRalphabeta/CD19-depleted allogeneic hematopoietic cell transplantation in children using TCR repertoire profiling.

The library was generated by PCR. The sequencer was an Illumina HiSeq 2500. To normalize quantification of the TCRbeta repertoire, the TCR libraries were built with molecular barcoding that relied on unique molecular identifiers. The raw public reads went through TCRdb reprocessing: fastp at Q25, MiXCR clone calling, in-frame beta chains kept. Entries that share a CDR3 protein sequence are merged under the most common genes and DNA. The sample data list around 480,000 distinct CDR3 sequences, and approximately 32% of these were observed just once. The ten most abundant clones make up roughly 2.5% of the sample. V gives up 6 bases and J gives up 6 bases, and the segment between their germline ends measures 14 bases. Taken from cysteine to phenylalanine, the CDR3 has 13 residues. Solely the CDR3 DNA is kept, with 39 bases framed from the first base. CDR1 is given as MDHEN and CDR2 as SYDVKM, both from the germline V gene.

For this clonotype: Its antigen is unknown. Base quality data are lacking; no much larger clone is found one base away.

Sequenced material: PBMCs from the stem cell graft donor, taken from the stem cell graft. The chain was built from TRBV28 and TRBJ1-2; the D gene is perhaps TRBD1, on 5 matching bases. This clonotype was sampled from a human donor who donated a stem cell graft to a child with aplastic anemia. The base sequence is TGTGCCAGCAGCCGCGACAGCTTTGATGGCTACACCTTC. It specifies CASSRDSFDGYTF.